The clone carrying this T cell receptor (beta chain) has at least ten counts. As yet, its antigen is unknown. Cyclophosphamide on days +3 and +4 followed busulfan-fludarabine conditioning and a marrow graft. The data belong to a study of T cells after posttransplantation cyclophosphamide. The study's findings and limits: Recipient CMV seropositivity and CMV reactivation strongly tracked TRB clonality. Donor-recipient repertoire similarity was low at 1-2 months, rising over year one. TRB overlap between skin or GI tissue T cells and blood was limited.

TCRdb's copy holds only in-frame clones and misses some; the assay was immunoSEQ multiplex PCR. Sampling found around 870 clones, none seen once. Material: PBMCs, obtained after allogeneic stem cell transplant with posttransplant cyclophosphamide. This sequence was found in a male patient between 25 and 40 years old who received an allogeneic stem cell transplant from a related donor, was CMV-positive, and had no GVHD. These T cells may partly come from the graft donor.

CDR3 in amino acids: CSVEDWGRTSGGRSSYEQYF. DNA for the CDR3: TGCAGCGTTGAAGATTGGGGGAGGACTAGCGGGGGGCGCAGCTCCTACGAGCAGTACTTC. This chain joins TRBV29-1 and TRBJ2-7; 14 positions match TRBD2. V lost 0 bases and J lost 0; bases outside the gene matches: 13. Looked up from germline, CDR1 is SQVTM and CDR2 is ANQGSEA. This CDR3 has 20 amino acids.